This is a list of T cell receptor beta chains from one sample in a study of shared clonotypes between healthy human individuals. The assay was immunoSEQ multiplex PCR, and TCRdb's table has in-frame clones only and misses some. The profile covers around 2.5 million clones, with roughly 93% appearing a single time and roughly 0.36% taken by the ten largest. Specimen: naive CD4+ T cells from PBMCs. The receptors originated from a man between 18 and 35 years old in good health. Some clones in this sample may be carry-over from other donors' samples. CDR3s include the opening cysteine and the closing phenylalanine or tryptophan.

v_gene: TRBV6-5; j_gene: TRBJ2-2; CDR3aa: CASSSLGGVDTGELFF
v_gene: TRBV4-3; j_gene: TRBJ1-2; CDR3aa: CASSQGRVEVGGYTF
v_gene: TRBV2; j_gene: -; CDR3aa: CASLPAGHDYEQYF
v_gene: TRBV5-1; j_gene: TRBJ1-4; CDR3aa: CASSLDMHGGGEKLFF
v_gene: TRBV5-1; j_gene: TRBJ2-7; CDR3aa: CASSSMPSSEQYF
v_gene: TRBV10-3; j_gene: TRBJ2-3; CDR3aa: CAIRGTSGRTDTQYF
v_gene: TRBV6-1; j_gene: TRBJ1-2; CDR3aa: CASSGTGDNYGYTF
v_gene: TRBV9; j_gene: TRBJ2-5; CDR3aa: CASSVNQETQYF
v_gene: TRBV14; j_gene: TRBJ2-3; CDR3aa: CASSQVLGGTDTQYF
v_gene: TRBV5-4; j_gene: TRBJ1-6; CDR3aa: CASSPMKNSPLHF
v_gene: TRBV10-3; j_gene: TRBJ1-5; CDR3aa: CAISDRVSYQPQHF
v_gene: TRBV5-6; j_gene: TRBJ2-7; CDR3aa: CASSQYYEQYF
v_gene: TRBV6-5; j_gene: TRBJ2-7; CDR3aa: CASVGGLPYEQYF
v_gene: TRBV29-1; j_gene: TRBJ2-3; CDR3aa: CSVASGQGPDTQYF
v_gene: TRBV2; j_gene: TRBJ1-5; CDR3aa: CASSRGAGQPQHF
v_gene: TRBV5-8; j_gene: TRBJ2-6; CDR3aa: CASSRGDTYSGANVLTF
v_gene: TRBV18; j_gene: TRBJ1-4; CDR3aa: CASSAPGEKLFF
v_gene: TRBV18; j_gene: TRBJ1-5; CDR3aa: CASSPEMGAKGQPQHF
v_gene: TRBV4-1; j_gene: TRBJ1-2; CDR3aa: CASPAGNYGYTF
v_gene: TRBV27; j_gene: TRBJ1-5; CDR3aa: CASTPGTGGGQPQHF
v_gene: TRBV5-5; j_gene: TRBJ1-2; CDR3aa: CASSLDLGNYGYTF
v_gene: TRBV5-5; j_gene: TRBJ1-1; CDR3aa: CASTLPHPGQMNTEAFF
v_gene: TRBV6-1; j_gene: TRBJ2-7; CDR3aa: CASSDGHLASYEQYF
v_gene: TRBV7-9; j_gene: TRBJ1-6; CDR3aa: CASSPSPVSPLHF
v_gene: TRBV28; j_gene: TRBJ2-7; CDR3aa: CASSPTSGREGRVEQYF
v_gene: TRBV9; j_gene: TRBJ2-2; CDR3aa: CASSGLVNTGELFF
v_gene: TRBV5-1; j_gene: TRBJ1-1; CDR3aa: CASSLVRGALNTEAFF
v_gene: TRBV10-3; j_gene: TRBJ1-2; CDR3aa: CAISARQEHGYTF
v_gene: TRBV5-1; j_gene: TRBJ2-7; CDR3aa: CASSLNLAVEPYEQYF
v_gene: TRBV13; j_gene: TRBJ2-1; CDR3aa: CASSLFAGGKYNEQFF
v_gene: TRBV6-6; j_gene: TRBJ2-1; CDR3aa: CASKRTGEAYNEQFF
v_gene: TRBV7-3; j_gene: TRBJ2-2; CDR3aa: CASTPSGGLAGGLGTGELFF
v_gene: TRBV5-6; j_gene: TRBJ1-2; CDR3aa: CASSRTGFPYGYTF
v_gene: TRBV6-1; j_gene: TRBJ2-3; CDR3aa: CASSALTSGSGTDTQYF
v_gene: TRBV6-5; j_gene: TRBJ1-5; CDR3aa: CASRLTGSHQPQHF
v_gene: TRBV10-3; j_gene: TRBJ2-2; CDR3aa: CAISRQTDPNTGELFF
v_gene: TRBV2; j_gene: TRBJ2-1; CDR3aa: CASLATLYNEQFF
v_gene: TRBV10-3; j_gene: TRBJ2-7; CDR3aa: CAIRAPSSSYEQYF
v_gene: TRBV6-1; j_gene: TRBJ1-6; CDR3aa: CASSEGPGGISPLHF
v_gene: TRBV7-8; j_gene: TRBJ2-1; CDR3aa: CASSPTGNEQFF
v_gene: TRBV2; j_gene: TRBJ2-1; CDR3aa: CASLERALFLSYNEQFF
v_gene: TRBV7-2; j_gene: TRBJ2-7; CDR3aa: CASKANVGYEQYF
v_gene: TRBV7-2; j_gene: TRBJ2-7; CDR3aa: CASSFGRRNYEQYF
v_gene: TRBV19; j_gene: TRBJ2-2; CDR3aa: CASRGSLNTGELFF
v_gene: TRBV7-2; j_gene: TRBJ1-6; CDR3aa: CASSFGYNSPLHF
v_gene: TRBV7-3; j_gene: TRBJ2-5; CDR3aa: CASSLTGGPRETQYF
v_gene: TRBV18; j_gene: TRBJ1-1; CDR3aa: CASSPRENTEAFF
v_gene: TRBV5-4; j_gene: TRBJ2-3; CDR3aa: CASSPHRDTVGTDTQYF
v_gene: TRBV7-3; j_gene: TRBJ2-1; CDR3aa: CASSFTRGGYNEQFF